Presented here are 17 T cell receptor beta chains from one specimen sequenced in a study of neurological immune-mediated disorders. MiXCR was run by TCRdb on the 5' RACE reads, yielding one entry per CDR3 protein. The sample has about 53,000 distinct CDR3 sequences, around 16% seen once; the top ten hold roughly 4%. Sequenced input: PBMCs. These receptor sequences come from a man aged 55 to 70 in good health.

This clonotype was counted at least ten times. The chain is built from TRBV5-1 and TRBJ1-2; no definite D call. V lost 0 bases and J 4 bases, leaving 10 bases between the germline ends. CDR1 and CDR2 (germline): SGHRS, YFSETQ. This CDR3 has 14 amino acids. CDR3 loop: CASSLDGVPYGYTF. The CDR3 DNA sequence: TGCGCCAGCAGCTTGGATGGGGTCCCCTATGGCTACACCTTC.

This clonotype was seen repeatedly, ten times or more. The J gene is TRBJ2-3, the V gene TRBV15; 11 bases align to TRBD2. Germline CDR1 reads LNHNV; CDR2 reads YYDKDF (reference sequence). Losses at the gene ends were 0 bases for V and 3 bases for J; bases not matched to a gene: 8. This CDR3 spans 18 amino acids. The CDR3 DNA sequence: TGTGCCACCAGCAGAGATCCCACTAGCGGGAGTGGTACAGATACGCAGTATTTT. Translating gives CATSRDPTSGSGTDTQYF.

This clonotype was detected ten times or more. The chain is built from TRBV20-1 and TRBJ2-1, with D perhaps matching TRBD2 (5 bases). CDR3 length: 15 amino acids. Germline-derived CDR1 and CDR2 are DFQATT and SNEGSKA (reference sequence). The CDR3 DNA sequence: TGCACCGTAAACCCACCAACTAGGGCCGACGGGGAGCAGTTCTTC. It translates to CTVNPPTRADGEQFF.

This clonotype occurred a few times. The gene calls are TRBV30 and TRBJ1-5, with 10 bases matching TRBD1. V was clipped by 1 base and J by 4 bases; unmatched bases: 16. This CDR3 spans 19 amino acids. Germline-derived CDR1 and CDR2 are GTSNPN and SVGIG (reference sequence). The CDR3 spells CAWSATRSGTGANNQPQHF. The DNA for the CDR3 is TGTGCCTGGAGTGCAACTAGATCCGGGACAGGGGCGAATAATCAGCCCCAGCATTTT.

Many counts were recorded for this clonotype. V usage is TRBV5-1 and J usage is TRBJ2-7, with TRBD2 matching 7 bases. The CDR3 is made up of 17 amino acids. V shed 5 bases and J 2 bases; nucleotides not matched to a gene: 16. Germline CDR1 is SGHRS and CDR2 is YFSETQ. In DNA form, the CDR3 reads TGCGCCAGCAGTCCCGGGACTACCCGAGAGAGTGCCTACGAGCAGTACTTC. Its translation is CASSPGTTRESAYEQYF.

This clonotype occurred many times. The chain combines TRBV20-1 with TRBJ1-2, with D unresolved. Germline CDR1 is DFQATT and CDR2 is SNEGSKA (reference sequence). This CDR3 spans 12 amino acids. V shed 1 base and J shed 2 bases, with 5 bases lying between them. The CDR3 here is CSARVQNYGYTF. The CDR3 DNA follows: TGCAGTGCTAGAGTACAGAACTATGGCTACACCTTC.

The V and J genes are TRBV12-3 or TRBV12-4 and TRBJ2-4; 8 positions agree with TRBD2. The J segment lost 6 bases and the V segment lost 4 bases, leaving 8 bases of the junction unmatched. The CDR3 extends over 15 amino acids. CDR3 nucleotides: TGTGCCAGCAGTTCCACCGGGACTAGGCCAAACATTCAGTACTTC. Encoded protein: CASSSTGTRPNIQYF.

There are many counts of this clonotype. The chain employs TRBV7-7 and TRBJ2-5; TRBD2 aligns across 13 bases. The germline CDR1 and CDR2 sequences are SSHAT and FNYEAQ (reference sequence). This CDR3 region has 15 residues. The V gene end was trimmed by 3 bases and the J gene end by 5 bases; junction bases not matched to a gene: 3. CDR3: CASSLSTSGRETQYF. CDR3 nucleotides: TGTGCCAGCAGCTTGTCGACTAGCGGGAGGGAGACCCAGTACTTC.

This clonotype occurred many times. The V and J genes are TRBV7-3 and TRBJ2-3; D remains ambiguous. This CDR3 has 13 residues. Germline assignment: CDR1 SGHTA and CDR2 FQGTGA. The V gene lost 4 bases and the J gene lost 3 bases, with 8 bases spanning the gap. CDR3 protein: CASSSTVTDTQYF. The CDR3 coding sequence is TGTGCCAGCAGCTCTACCGTGACAGATACGCAGTATTTT.

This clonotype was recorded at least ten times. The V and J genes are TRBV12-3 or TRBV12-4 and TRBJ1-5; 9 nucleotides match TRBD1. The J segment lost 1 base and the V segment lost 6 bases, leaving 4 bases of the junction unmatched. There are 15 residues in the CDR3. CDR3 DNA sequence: TGTGCCAGCAGACCCGGACAGGGGAGCAATCAGCCCCAGCATTTT. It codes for CASRPGQGSNQPQHF.

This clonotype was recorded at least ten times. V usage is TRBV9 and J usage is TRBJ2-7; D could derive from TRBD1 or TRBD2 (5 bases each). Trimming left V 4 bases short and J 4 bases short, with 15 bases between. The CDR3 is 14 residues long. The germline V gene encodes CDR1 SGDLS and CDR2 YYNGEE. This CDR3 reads CASSRDVGPYEQYF. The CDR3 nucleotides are TGTGCCAGCAGCCGTGATGTGGGACCTTACGAGCAGTACTTC.

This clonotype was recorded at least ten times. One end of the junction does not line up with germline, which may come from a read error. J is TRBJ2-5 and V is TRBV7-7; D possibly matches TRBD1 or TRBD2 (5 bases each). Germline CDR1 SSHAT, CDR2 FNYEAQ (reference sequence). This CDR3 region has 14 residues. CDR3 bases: TGTGCTAGCAGCTTATTAGGGACCCAAGAGACCCAGTACTTC. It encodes CASSLLGTQETQYF.

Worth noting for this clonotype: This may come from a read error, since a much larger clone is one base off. CDR3 region: CAISLVGLASYEQYF. For the CDR3, the DNA is TGTGCCATCAGCTTGGTAGGACTAGCCTCCTACGAGCAGTACTTC. The chain recombines TRBV5-6 with TRBJ2-7, with 8 bases matching TRBD2. CDR3 length: 15 residues. Germline lookup yields CDR1 SGHDT and CDR2 YYEEEE.

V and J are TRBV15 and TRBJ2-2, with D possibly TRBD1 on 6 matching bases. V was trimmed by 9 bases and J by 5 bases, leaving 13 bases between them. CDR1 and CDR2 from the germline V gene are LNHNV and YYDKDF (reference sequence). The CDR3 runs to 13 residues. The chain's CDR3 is CATAQGWTGELFF. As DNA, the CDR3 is TGTGCCACGGCACAGGGTTGGACCGGGGAGCTGTTTTTT.

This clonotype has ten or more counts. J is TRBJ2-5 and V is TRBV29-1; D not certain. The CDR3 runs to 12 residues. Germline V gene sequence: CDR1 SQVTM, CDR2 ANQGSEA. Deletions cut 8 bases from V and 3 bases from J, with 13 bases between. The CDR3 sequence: CSSLLAKETQYF. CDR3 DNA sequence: TGCAGCTCCCTCCTGGCCAAAGAGACCCAGTACTTC.

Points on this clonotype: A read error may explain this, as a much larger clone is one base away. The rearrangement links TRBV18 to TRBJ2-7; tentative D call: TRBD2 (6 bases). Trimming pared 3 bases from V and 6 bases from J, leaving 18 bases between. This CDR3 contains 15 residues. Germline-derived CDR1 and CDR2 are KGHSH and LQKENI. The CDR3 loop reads CASSPLEHLGGEQYF. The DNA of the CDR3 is TGTGCCAGCTCACCTCTGGAACATCTGGGGGGCGAGCAGTACTTC.

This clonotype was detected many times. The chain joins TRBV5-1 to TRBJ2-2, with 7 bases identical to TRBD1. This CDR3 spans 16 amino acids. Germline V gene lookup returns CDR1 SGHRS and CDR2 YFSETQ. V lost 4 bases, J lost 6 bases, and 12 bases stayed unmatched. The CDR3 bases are TGCGCCAGCAGCCTGACGGAACAAACAGGGGCCGGGGAGCTGTTTTTT. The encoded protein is CASSLTEQTGAGELFF.